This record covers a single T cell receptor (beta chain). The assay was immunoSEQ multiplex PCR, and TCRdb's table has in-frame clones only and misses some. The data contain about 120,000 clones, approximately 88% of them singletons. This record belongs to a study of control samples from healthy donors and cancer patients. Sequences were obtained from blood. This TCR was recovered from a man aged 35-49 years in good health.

The CDR3 DNA sequence: TGTGCCAGCGCCGCCGTAGGGACGGAAGCTTTCTTT. This encodes CASAAVGTEAFF. The chain is built from TRBV6-5 and TRBJ1-1, with a weak D call TRBD1 (5 bases). This CDR3 contains 12 residues. Between the trimmed V and J ends, which lost 8 bases and 8 bases, there was a span of 15 bases. Per the germline V gene, CDR1 is MNHEY and CDR2 is SVGAGI.